Below are 23 T cell receptor beta chains sequenced from a single sample in a study of blood T cell repertoires in COVID-19. Sequenced by immunoSEQ multiplex PCR; TCRdb stores in-frame clones only, minus some. The table lists 130,000 to 150,000 clones, roughly 76% of them singletons. Sequenced: peripheral blood. Receptors originate from a human donor with acute or convalescent COVID-19. The donor label of this sample is uncertain.

This clone has at least ten counts. The chain carries TRBV27 and TRBJ1-5, with D possibly being TRBD1 (5 bases). The germline V gene has CDR1 MNHEY and CDR2 SMNVEV (reference sequence). CDR3 length equals 14 residues. With 6 bases removed from V and 2 bases from J, the gap between germline ends came to 11 bases. This CDR3 is CASREGVGNQPQHF. Written as DNA, the CDR3 is TGTGCCAGCAGGGAAGGGGTCGGCAATCAGCCCCAGCATTTT.

This chain's CDR3 is CASSVSAGEGNTEAFF. CDR3 DNA sequence: TGCGCCAGCAGCGTGTCGGCAGGGGAGGGGAACACTGAAGCTTTCTTT. V usage is TRBV5-1 and J usage is TRBJ1-1, with D possibly TRBD1 on 6 matching bases. The CDR3 is made up of 16 amino acids. Trimming left V 4 bases short and J 1 base short, with 17 bases between. Looked up from germline, CDR1 is SGHRS and CDR2 is YFSETQ.

This clone was observed once. The CDR3 bases are TGTGCCAGCAGCGTAGGGGAGGGGAGGACTGAAAAACTGTTTTTT. Amino acid sequence: CASSVGEGRTEKLFF. The gene calls are TRBV9 and TRBJ1-4; TRBD1 might be the D (5 bases). The CDR3 extends over 15 amino acids. CDR1 and CDR2 (germline): SGDLS, YYNGEE. Trimming stripped 0 bases from V and 7 bases from J, with 13 bases between.

V gene TRBV5-6 combines with J gene TRBJ2-2, with TRBD1 as a possible D gene (6 bases). This CDR3 comprises 14 residues. Germline values: CDR1 SGHDT, CDR2 YYEEEE. Trimming took off 7 bases at V and 7 bases at J, with 17 bases between the two ends. The CDR3 sequence is CASARQGPGGELFF. The CDR3 coding sequence is TGTGCCAGCGCTCGCCAGGGGCCGGGCGGGGAGCTGTTTTTT.

The V and J genes are TRBV10-3 and TRBJ2-1; a possible D gene is TRBD1 (6 bases). Trimming pared 4 bases from V and 6 bases from J, leaving 19 bases between. This CDR3 has 16 residues. Germline loops: CDR1 ENHRY, CDR2 SYGVKD. The DNA of the CDR3 is TGTGCCATCAGTGGGGATAGGACAGCTCGTTTCAATGAGCAGTTCTTC. Protein sequence: CAISGDRTARFNEQFF.

About this clone itself: Other nucleotide sequences in the sample specify the same CDR3. CDR3 sequence: CASSRTSGGARNEQFF. CDR3 nucleotide sequence: TGTGCCAGCAGTCGGACTAGCGGGGGGGCAAGGAATGAGCAGTTCTTC. The chain joins TRBV2 to TRBJ2-1, with 15 bases aligning to TRBD2. The CDR3 extends over 16 amino acids. Germline V lookup: CDR1 SNHLY, CDR2 FYNNEI. Trimming removed 5 bases from V and 7 bases from J; junction bases left unmatched: 6.

The chain has TRBV7-2 and TRBJ2-7; D perhaps matches TRBD2 (6 bases). The CDR3 sequence is 13 residues long. Germline V gene sequence: CDR1 SGHTA, CDR2 FQGNSA. The germline V and J ends were trimmed by 6 bases and 7 bases, with 16 bases remaining between them. CDR3 region: CASSPPRAGEQYF. DNA of the CDR3: TGTGCCAGCAGTCCCCCCCGGGCGGGGGAGCAGTACTTC.

The chain has TRBV18 and TRBJ2-3, with 7 bases aligning to TRBD1. J lost 2 bases, V lost 4 bases, and 6 bases had no gene match. The CDR3 spans 15 residues. Germline assignment: CDR1 KGHSH and CDR2 LQKENI. The CDR3 sequence: CASSLTGANTDTQYF. For the CDR3, the DNA is TGTGCCAGCTCACTCACAGGGGCTAACACAGATACGCAGTATTTT. The variable domain in full, completed from reference TRBV18 and TRBJ2-3, reads NAGVMQNPRHLVRRRGQEARLRCSPMKGHSHVYWYRQLPEEGLKFMVYLQKENIIDESGMPKERFSAEFPKEGPSILRIQQVVRGDSAAYFCASSLTGANTDTQYFGPGTRLTVL.

This CDR3 is CASSASDRGIGQPQHF. The CDR3 region has the DNA TGTGCCAGCAGTGCGTCTGACAGGGGAATTGGTCAGCCCCAGCATTTT. V usage is TRBV6-1 and J usage is TRBJ1-5; 8 positions agree with TRBD1. Per the germline V gene, CDR1 is MNHNS and CDR2 is SASEGT. The CDR3 is 16 residues long. V was pared by 4 bases and J by 6 bases, with 11 bases of the junction left unmatched.

The V and J genes are TRBV6-6 and TRBJ2-7, with 8 nucleotides matching TRBD1. Germline-derived CDR1 and CDR2 are MNHNY and SVGAGI (reference sequence). This CDR3 spans 14 amino acids. Unmatched junction bases numbered 9, after V lost 5 bases and J lost 6 bases. CDR3 nucleotide sequence: TGTGCCAGCAGTACCCTTCAGGGGGCTGGCGAGCAGTACGTC. Translation gives CASSTLQGAGEQYV.

The rearrangement links TRBV6-5 to TRBJ1-2, with 8 bases lining up with TRBD1. The germline V gene has CDR1 MNHEY and CDR2 SVGAGI. V shed 9 bases, J shed 4 bases, and the junction held 13 bases outside the gene matches. The CDR3 contains 15 residues. The CDR3 here is CASHRTGRLGYGYTF. The CDR3 DNA is TGTGCCAGTCACCGGACAGGGCGTTTGGGCTATGGCTACACCTTC.

The gene calls are TRBV27 and TRBJ2-4, with D possibly matching TRBD1 (6 bases). Trimming pared 8 bases from V and 0 bases from J, leaving 14 bases between. Germline CDR1 MNHEY, CDR2 SMNVEV (reference sequence). The CDR3 spans 15 residues. The CDR3 protein is CASGGRGLAKNIQYF. The CDR3 DNA follows: TGTGCCAGCGGCGGCAGGGGCTTAGCCAAAAACATTCAGTACTTC.

The chain joins TRBV29-1 to TRBJ1-4; maybe TRBD1 (5 bases). The CDR3 extends over 14 amino acids. V lost 2 bases and J lost 7, with 14 bases in between. Per the germline V gene, CDR1 is SQVTM and CDR2 is ANQGSEA. As DNA, the CDR3 is TGCAGCGTTGAAAGTAGGGGCGATGGTGAAAAACTGTTTTTT. Its protein product is CSVESRGDGEKLFF.

The chain recombines TRBV7-8 with TRBJ2-5; no reliable D call. Trimming took off 1 base at V and 1 base at J, with 13 bases between the two ends. The CDR3 has 16 amino acids. Germline V CDR1 and CDR2: SGHVS, FQNEAQ. In DNA, the CDR3 is TGTGCCAGCAGCTTAGGGAGCCCCCTCCTCCAAGAGACCCAGTACTTC. Translation: CASSLGSPLLQETQYF.

J is TRBJ1-2 and V is TRBV7-9; D is possibly TRBD1 (6 bases). Germline values: CDR1 SEHNR, CDR2 FQNEAQ (reference sequence). The CDR3 runs to 16 residues. Trimming removed 0 bases from V and 7 bases from J, with 18 bases in between. The CDR3 protein is CASSLAGGQGASGYTF. Written as DNA, the CDR3 is TGTGCCAGCAGCTTAGCGGGGGGGCAGGGAGCCTCTGGCTACACCTTC.

This clone has only one observation. The V and J genes are TRBV30 and TRBJ2-3; 9 nucleotides align to TRBD2. The germline V gene has CDR1 GTSNPN and CDR2 SVGIG (reference sequence). The CDR3 is made up of 15 amino acids. V shed 5 bases, J shed 0 bases, and the junction held 6 bases outside the gene matches. The CDR3 reads CAWAGGTSSTDTQYF. Here the CDR3 DNA reads TGTGCCTGGGCAGGTGGGACTAGCAGCACAGATACGCAGTATTTT. Filled out from reference TRBV30 and TRBJ2-3, the complete variable domain reads SQTIHQWPATLVQPVGSPLSLECTVEGTSNPNLYWYRQAAGRGLQLLFYSVGIGQISSEVPQNLSASRPQDRQFILSSKKLLLSDSGFYLCAWAGGTSSTDTQYFGPGTRLTVL.

The rearrangement links TRBV6-5 to TRBJ1-2; perhaps TRBD1 as D (5 bases). The CDR3 has 12 amino acids. Germline V lookup: CDR1 MNHEY, CDR2 SVGAGI. V dropped 5 bases and J dropped 8 bases, with 12 bases sitting between them. CDR3 amino acids: CASSPPAGGYTF. CDR3 sequence (DNA): TGTGCCAGCAGTCCTCCCGCAGGGGGCTACACCTTC.

Comments on this clone: At the DNA level, this CDR3 is encoded by other sequences in the same sample as well. V usage is TRBV7-3 and J usage is TRBJ2-1; a possible D gene is TRBD2 (6 bases). With 3 bases removed from V and 1 base from J, the gap between germline ends came to 7 bases. There are 14 residues in the CDR3. Germline V gene lookup returns CDR1 SGHTA and CDR2 FQGTGA. CDR3 region: CASSLGGSYNEQFF. CDR3 coding DNA: TGTGCCAGCAGCTTGGGAGGATCCTACAATGAGCAGTTCTTC.

The chain is built from TRBV29-1 and TRBJ1-1, with a tentative D call TRBD1 (6 bases). This CDR3 contains 13 residues. From germline, CDR1 is SQVTM and CDR2 ANQGSEA. With 7 bases removed from V and 0 bases from J, the gap between germline ends came to 12 bases. For the CDR3, the DNA is TGCAGCGCCACGGACAGACTGAACACTGAAGCTTTCTTT. This encodes CSATDRLNTEAFF.

The CDR3 DNA reads TGTGCCAGCAGCCATAACGGGTTGAACACTGAAGCTTTCTTT. The encoded protein is CASSHNGLNTEAFF. The chain has TRBV14 and TRBJ1-1; D uncertain. With 3 bases removed from V and 0 bases from J, the gap between germline ends came to 8 bases. This CDR3 has 14 amino acids. Per germline, CDR1 SGHDN and CDR2 FVKESK.

The chain uses TRBV11-2 and TRBJ2-3; D call uncertain. The CDR3 consists of 12 residues. The V gene lost 1 base and the J gene lost 6 bases, with 5 bases spanning the gap. Germline assignment: CDR1 SGHAT and CDR2 FQNNGV. The CDR3 spells CASSLGADTQYF. CDR3 bases: TGTGCCAGCAGCTTAGGGGCTGATACGCAGTATTTT.

The genes are TRBV7-2 and TRBJ2-3; TRBD2 agrees at 14 bases. The germline V gene encodes CDR1 SGHTA and CDR2 FQGNSA. The CDR3 sequence is 19 residues long. V gave up 4 bases and J gave up 0 bases; unmatched junction bases: 9. The CDR3 reads CASSSTIGTSGGSTDTQYF. The CDR3 bases are TGTGCCAGCAGCTCTACTATAGGGACTAGCGGGGGAAGCACAGATACGCAGTATTTT.

CDR3 sequence: CASTVGLNTEAFF. The CDR3 DNA reads TGTGCCAGCACCGTGGGACTAAACACTGAAGCTTTCTTT. The chain links TRBV6-6 to TRBJ1-1; a possible D gene is TRBD1 (5 bases). Trimming stripped 7 bases from V and 2 bases from J, with 11 bases between. Germline V lookup: CDR1 MNHNY, CDR2 SVGAGI (reference sequence). The CDR3 has 13 residues.